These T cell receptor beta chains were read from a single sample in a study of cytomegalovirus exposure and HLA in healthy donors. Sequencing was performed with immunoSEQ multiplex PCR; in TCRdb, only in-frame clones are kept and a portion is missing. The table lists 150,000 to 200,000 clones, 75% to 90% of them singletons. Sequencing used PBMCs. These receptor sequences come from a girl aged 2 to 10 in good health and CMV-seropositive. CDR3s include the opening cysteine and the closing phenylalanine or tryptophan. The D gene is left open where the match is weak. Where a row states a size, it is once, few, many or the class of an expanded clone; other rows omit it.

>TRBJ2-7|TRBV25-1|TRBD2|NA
CATAGTSGTEQYF
TGTGCCACCGCCGGGACTAGCGGGACCGAGCAGTACTTC
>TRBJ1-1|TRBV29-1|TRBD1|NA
CSVEKGASTEAFF
TGCAGCGTTGAAAAGGGGGCGAGCACTGAAGCTTTCTTT
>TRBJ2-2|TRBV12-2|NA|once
CASPAPHAPNTGELFF
TGTGCAAGTCCCGCCCCCCATGCGCCAAACACCGGGGAGCTGTTTTTT
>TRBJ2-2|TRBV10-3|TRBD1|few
CAISKGQPTNTGELFF
TGTGCCATCAGTAAGGGACAGCCAACGAACACCGGGGAGCTGTTTTTT
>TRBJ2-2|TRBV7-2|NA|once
CASSLRGLGGELFF
TGTGCCAGCAGCTTAAGAGGATTAGGCGGGGAGCTGTTTTTT
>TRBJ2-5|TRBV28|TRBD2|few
CASSLSTSGLRETQYF
TGTGCCAGCAGTTTATCGACTAGCGGCCTACGAGAGACCCAGTACTTC
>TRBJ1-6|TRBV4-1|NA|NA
CASSQDSSYNSPLHF
TGCGCCAGCAGCCAAGACAGCTCCTATAATTCACCCCTCCACTTT
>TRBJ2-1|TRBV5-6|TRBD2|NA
CASSLGTSGRVNEQFF
TGTGCCAGCAGCCTGGGGACTAGCGGGAGGGTGAATGAGCAGTTCTTC
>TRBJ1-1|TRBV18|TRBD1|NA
CASSPPGTGNTEAFF
TGTGCCAGCTCACCACCTGGGACAGGGAACACTGAAGCTTTCTTT
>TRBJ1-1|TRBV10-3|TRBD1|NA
CAIRETGTEKRAFF
TGTGCCATCAGAGAGACCGGGACAGAAAAGCGGGCTTTCTTT
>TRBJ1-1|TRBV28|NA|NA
CASSRKFGQPNTEAFF
TGTGCCAGCAGTCGCAAGTTCGGACAGCCGAACACTGAAGCTTTCTTT
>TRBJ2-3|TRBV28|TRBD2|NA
CASLSGRTADTQYF
TGTGCCAGCCTTAGCGGGAGGACCGCAGATACGCAGTATTTT
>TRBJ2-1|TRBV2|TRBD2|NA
CASSSRGGLQFF
TGTGCCAGCAGCTCGAGGGGAGGGCTGCAGTTCTTC
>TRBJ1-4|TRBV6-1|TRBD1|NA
CASSVRTGGGFEKLFF
TGTGCCAGCAGTGTCCGAACAGGGGGCGGATTTGAAAAACTGTTTTTT
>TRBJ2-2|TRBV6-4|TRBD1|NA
CASSEGTVADTGELFF
TGTGCCAGCAGTGAAGGGACAGTCGCGGACACCGGGGAGCTGTTTTTT
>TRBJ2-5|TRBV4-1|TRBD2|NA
CASSPGLRLAAQETQYF
TGCGCCAGCAGCCCAGGCCTGAGGCTAGCGGCCCAAGAGACCCAGTACTTC
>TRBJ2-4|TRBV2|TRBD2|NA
CASRATSGKKINIQYF
TGTGCCAGCAGAGCGACTAGCGGGAAGAAGATAAACATTCAGTACTTC
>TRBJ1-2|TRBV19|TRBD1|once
CASSTGTGYRVGYGYTF
TGTGCCAGTAGTACCGGGACAGGGTATCGGGTAGGCTATGGCTACACCTTC
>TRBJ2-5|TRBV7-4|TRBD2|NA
CASSSYAWTSGSRGETQYF
TGTGCCAGCAGCTCGTACGCATGGACTAGCGGGAGCCGGGGGGAGACCCAGTACTTC
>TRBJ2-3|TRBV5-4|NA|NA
CASIRPYSGTQYF
TGTGCCAGCATACGTCCCTATAGCGGCACGCAGTATTTT
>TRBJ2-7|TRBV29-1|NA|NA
CSVGFLTDEQYF
TGCAGCGTTGGTTTCCTAACGGACGAGCAGTACTTC
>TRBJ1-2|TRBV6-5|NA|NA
CASSSEGGHGYTF
TGTGCCAGCAGTTCGGAGGGAGGGCATGGCTACACCTTC
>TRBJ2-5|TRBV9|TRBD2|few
CASSGPGTTWETQYF
TGTGCCAGCAGTGGTCCCGGGACTACGTGGGAGACCCAGTACTTC
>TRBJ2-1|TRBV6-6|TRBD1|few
CASSRGTVKQFF
TGTGCCAGCAGCAGAGGGACAGTCAAGCAGTTCTTC
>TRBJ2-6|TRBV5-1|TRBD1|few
CASSLTTGAGANVLTF
TGCGCCAGCAGCTTGACGACAGGGGCCGGGGCCAACGTCCTGACTTTC
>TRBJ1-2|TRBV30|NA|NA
CARERAGGYTF
TGTGCCCGAGAAAGGGCGGGGGGCTACACCTTC
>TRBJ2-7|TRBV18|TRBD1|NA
CASSSGTGPDEQYF
TGTGCCAGCTCATCCGGGACAGGGCCGGACGAGCAGTACTTC
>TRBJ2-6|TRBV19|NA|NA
CASSIEGGSGANVLTF
TGTGCCAGTAGTATAGAGGGGGGCTCTGGGGCCAACGTCCTGACTTTC
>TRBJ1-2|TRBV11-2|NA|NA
CASSLALGGAGGYTF
TGTGCCAGCAGCTTAGCCCTCGGGGGGGCAGGGGGCTACACCTTC
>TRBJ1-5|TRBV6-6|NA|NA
CASSYSDSYQPQHF
TGTGCCAGCAGTTACTCAGACAGTTATCAGCCCCAGCATTTT
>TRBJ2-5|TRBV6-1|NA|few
CASSPSPLQTQYF
TGTGCCAGCAGCCCGAGCCCTCTGCAGACCCAGTACTTC
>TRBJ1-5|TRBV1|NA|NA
CTSSQEGTGPAYSNQPQHF
TGCACCAGCAGCCAAGAAGGGACAGGACCCGCGTATAGCAATCAGCCCCAGCATTTT
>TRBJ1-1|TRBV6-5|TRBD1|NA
CASNRGDGMNTEAFF
TGTGCCAGCAACAGGGGCGATGGAATGAACACTGAAGCTTTCTTT
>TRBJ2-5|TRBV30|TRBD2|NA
CAWSAREAQYF
TGTGCCTGGAGTGCCCGGGAGGCCCAGTACTTC
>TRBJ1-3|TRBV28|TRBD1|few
CASTVGGQGNTIYF
TGTGCCAGCACTGTCGGGGGACAGGGAAACACCATATATTTT
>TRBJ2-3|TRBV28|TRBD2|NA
CASSFPQREEDPGFWDTQYF
TGTGCCAGCAGTTTTCCCCAGCGGGAGGAGGACCCGGGGTTTTGGGATACGCAGTATTTT
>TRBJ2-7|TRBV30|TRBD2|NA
CAWSVQAGEWVDEQYF
TGTGCCTGGAGTGTACAGGCGGGGGAGTGGGTAGACGAGCAGTACTTC
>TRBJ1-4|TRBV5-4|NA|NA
CASSSNPFNEKLFF
TGTGCCAGCAGCTCTAACCCCTTTAATGAAAAACTGTTTTTT